The 3 T cell receptor beta chains below were found in one sample sequenced in a study of blood T cell repertoires in COVID-19. Some clones are missing from TCRdb's copy, which holds only in-frame ones; the method was immunoSEQ multiplex PCR. The sample contains 150,000 or so clones, about 86% of which appear only once. The material sequenced was peripheral blood. These receptors were obtained from a man aged 60 to 69 with acute or convalescent COVID-19.

This chain uses TRBV28 with TRBJ2-7; D gene uncertain. The germline V and J ends were trimmed by 6 bases and 2 bases, with 8 bases remaining between them. Germline CDR1 MDHEN, CDR2 SYDVKM. The CDR3 is 12 amino acids. CDR3 bases: TGTGCCAGCAGAACAACAGCCTACGAGCAGTACTTC. The encoded protein is CASRTTAYEQYF.

This clone appeared a single time. The chain uses TRBV27 and TRBJ2-1, with TRBD2 as a possible D gene (6 bases). There are 17 residues in the CDR3. Germline V gene lookup returns CDR1 MNHEY and CDR2 SMNVEV (reference sequence). V shed 3 bases and J shed 5 bases, with 20 bases lying between them. CDR3 DNA sequence: TGTGCCAGCAGTTTGTCCGGGGCTGCCGCGGGGCACAATGAGCAGTTCTTC. Its translation is CASSLSGAAAGHNEQFF.

V gene TRBV12-5 combines with J gene TRBJ2-7; 7 bases align to TRBD1. Unmatched junction bases numbered 5, after V lost 6 bases and J lost 6 bases. In germline, CDR1 is LGHNT, CDR2 FRNRAP. The CDR3 spans 12 residues. The CDR3 region is CASGSNRGEQYF. Written as DNA, the CDR3 is TGTGCTAGTGGGTCAAACAGGGGCGAGCAGTACTTC.